This TCR beta chain originates from a study of OX40 agonist ivuxolimab in advanced cancers. Across the study: Ivuxolimab, which patients received intravenously every 2 weeks, was dosed at 0.01 to 10 mg/kg.

This table comes from immunoSEQ multiplex PCR, and its TCRdb copy is limited to in-frame clones, with some not included. Of over 55,000 clones in the sample, roughly 93% were seen once. The CDR3 is 16 amino acids. Trimming stripped 1 base from V and 7 bases from J, with 19 bases between. The germline V gene encodes CDR1 MGHRA and CDR2 YSYEKL. The sequence came from an adult with an advanced solid tumor such as melanoma, head and neck, liver or kidney cancer. This rearrangement joins TRBV4-1 to TRBJ2-5; tentatively, D is TRBD1 or TRBD2 (5 bases each). The sample in question was CD4+ or CD8+ T cells sorted from blood, obtained in a trial of the OX40 agonist ivuxolimab. CDR3: CASSQVGDLGLGTQYF. CDR3 DNA sequence: TGCGCCAGCAGCCAAGTGGGGGACCTGGGATTAGGGACCCAGTACTTC.